This passage covers 26 T cell receptor beta chains from one sample sequenced in a study of OX40 agonist ivuxolimab in advanced cancers. TCRdb's table, derived via immunoSEQ multiplex PCR, lists solely in-frame clones and lacks some. The data hold roughly 74,000 clones, with approximately 84% observed a single time. The starting material was CD4+ or CD8+ T cells sorted from blood, obtained in a trial of the OX40 agonist ivuxolimab. The receptors were sampled from an adult with an advanced solid tumor such as melanoma, head and neck, liver or kidney cancer.

In its sample, this clone was seen once. This chain links TRBV5-1 with TRBJ2-3; 10 bases match TRBD2. Trimming took 4 bases from V and 3 from J; bases not matched to a gene: 11. The CDR3 is 17 amino acids. Looked up from germline, CDR1 is SGHRS and CDR2 is YFSETQ. DNA for the CDR3: TGCGCCAGCAGCGGGGGCCTTGTACTAGCGGGGACAGATACGCAGTATTTT. Its translation is CASSGGLVLAGTDTQYF.

V and J are TRBV6-1 and TRBJ1-5; D is perhaps TRBD1 (5 bases). The V end was cut by 7 bases, the J end by 3 bases, with 13 bases between. This CDR3 has 14 residues. CDR1 MNHNS and CDR2 SASEGT come from the germline V gene. The CDR3 region is CASNPGRFNQPQHF. DNA of the CDR3: TGTGCCAGCAATCCGGGACGGTTCAATCAGCCCCAGCATTTT.

The chain couples TRBV29-1 to TRBJ1-3; D gene ambiguous. The V gene lost 6 bases and the J gene lost 1 base, with 7 bases spanning the gap. This CDR3 comprises 12 residues. Looked up from germline, CDR1 is SQVTM and CDR2 is ANQGSEA. CDR3 sequence (DNA): TGCAGCGTCCGGCGGTCTGGAAACACCATATATTTT. Amino acid sequence: CSVRRSGNTIYF.

This chain links TRBV27 with TRBJ2-7; a weak D match, TRBD2 (7 bases). CDR3 length equals 16 residues. Germline V gene lookup returns CDR1 MNHEY and CDR2 SMNVEV (reference sequence). The V end lost 3 bases, the J end lost 1 base, and 16 bases lay between the germline ends. The CDR3 here is CASSFRGASNSYEQYF. The CDR3 DNA is TGTGCCAGCAGTTTTCGGGGGGCCTCCAATTCCTACGAGCAGTACTTC.

This clone showed up just a few times. The gene calls are TRBV7-8 and TRBJ2-2, with TRBD1 matching 7 bases. Looked up from germline, CDR1 is SGHVS and CDR2 is FQNEAQ. The V segment lost 4 bases and the J segment 0 bases; nucleotides outside the gene matches: 8. The CDR3 contains 17 residues. Here the CDR3 DNA reads TGTGCCAGCAGCTCTTTCGGGACAGACGCGAACACCGGGGAGCTGTTTTTT. It is translated as CASSSFGTDANTGELFF.

The table lists this clone with a count of one. CDR3 bases: TGCGCCAGCAGCCAAGATTACGGGGGGGTGGACATTCAGTACTTC. Translated: CASSQDYGGVDIQYF. V gene TRBV4-3 combines with J gene TRBJ2-4; 8 bases align to TRBD2. The germline gives CDR1 LGHNA, CDR2 YSLEER. This CDR3 has 15 residues. V lost 0 bases to trimming and J lost 8 bases; unmatched junction nucleotides: 6.

The DNA of the CDR3 is TGTGCCAGCAGTCAAAGGGGTGGCTACACCTTC. Translation gives CASSQRGGYTF. The chain combines TRBV28 with TRBJ1-2; tentatively, D is TRBD1 (5 bases). Trimming shortened V by 5 bases and J by 7 bases, and 8 bases separated the two germline ends. The length of the CDR3 is 11 residues. Per the germline V gene, CDR1 is MDHEN and CDR2 is SYDVKM.

The chain joins TRBV9 to TRBJ2-3; D not certain. V was trimmed by 3 bases and J by 7 bases, leaving 6 bases between them. The CDR3 is 11 residues long. The germline CDR1 and CDR2 sequences are SGDLS and YYNGEE. The CDR3 sequence: CASSGGYTQYF. In DNA, the CDR3 is TGTGCCAGCAGCGGTGGATATACGCAGTATTTT.

V gene TRBV5-8 combines with J gene TRBJ1-5; D may be TRBD1 (5 bases). V was trimmed by 2 bases and J by 9 bases, leaving 12 bases between them. The CDR3 runs to 13 residues. Per the germline V gene, CDR1 is SGHTS and CDR2 is YDEGEE. The CDR3 region has the DNA TGTGCCAGCAGCTTAGGGGCCAGCGGGCCCCAGCATTTT. Its translation is CASSLGASGPQHF.

The chain recombines TRBV29-1 with TRBJ2-3; the match to TRBD1 covers 7 bases. The CDR3 runs to 14 residues. V lost 7 bases, J lost 3 bases, and 10 bases stayed unmatched. Germline CDR1 SQVTM, CDR2 ANQGSEA. CDR3 nucleotides: TGCAGCGGGGCCTACAGGGGAAGGACAGATACGCAGTATTTT. This encodes CSGAYRGRTDTQYF.

The chain joins TRBV19 to TRBJ1-5, with unresolved D. In germline, CDR1 is LNHDA, CDR2 SQIVND (reference sequence). This CDR3 region has 17 residues. V shed 4 bases and J shed 2 bases, with 18 bases lying between them. CDR3 region: CASSKGGFKVGNQPQHF. In DNA, the CDR3 is TGTGCCAGTAGTAAGGGAGGTTTTAAGGTAGGCAATCAGCCCCAGCATTTT.

The gene calls are TRBV7-9 and TRBJ1-4; perhaps TRBD1 as D (5 bases). The V and J ends lost 7 bases and 4 bases respectively, with 10 bases between them. CDR1 SEHNR and CDR2 FQNEAQ come from the germline V gene (reference sequence). The CDR3 length is 13 residues. The CDR3, as DNA: TGTGCCAGCAAAGGGACCGTTAATGAAAAACTGTTTTTT. Translated: CASKGTVNEKLFF.

This rearrangement joins TRBV7-6 to TRBJ1-1; D is possibly TRBD1 (5 bases). The CDR3 is made up of 16 amino acids. The germline V gene encodes CDR1 SGHVS and CDR2 FNYEAQ. V lost 1 base, J lost 3 bases, and 15 bases lay in between. CDR3 sequence (DNA): TGTGCCAGCAGCTTAGGCGGGAAGGGGAGTTACACTGAAGCTTTCTTT. This codes for CASSLGGKGSYTEAFF.

The CDR3 sequence is CASTPQGGGIMNTEAFF. The CDR3 DNA reads as TGTGCCAGTACCCCCCAGGGGGGAGGGATCATGAACACTGAAGCTTTCTTT. The gene calls are TRBV19 and TRBJ1-1; 7 nucleotides agree with TRBD1. The CDR3 runs 17 residues. CDR1 LNHDA and CDR2 SQIVND come from the germline V gene (reference sequence). J gave up 0 bases and V 7 bases, and 14 bases lay outside the gene matches. The full variable domain, rest sourced from reference TRBV19 and TRBJ1-1, is DGGITQSPKYLFRKEGQNVTLSCEQNLNHDAMYWYRQDPGQGLRLIYYSQIVNDFQKGDIAEGYSVSREKKESFPLTVTSAQKNPTAFYLCASTPQGGGIMNTEAFFGQGTRLTVV.

The rearrangement joins TRBV11-2 to TRBJ2-7; the D gene is possibly TRBD2 (6 bases). The CDR3 consists of 15 residues. V lost 2 bases, J lost 4 bases, and 15 bases lay in between. The germline V gene encodes CDR1 SGHAT and CDR2 FQNNGV. In DNA, the CDR3 is TGTGCCAGCAGCTTAAAGCCCGGGAGTGCGTACGAGCAGTACTTC. As protein: CASSLKPGSAYEQYF.

This chain uses TRBV21-1 with TRBJ2-7; TRBD1 was called by the table and not checked on the DNA. TRBV21-1 is designated a pseudogene. The CDR3 covers 15 residues. The CDR3 nucleotides are TGTGCCAGCAGCATCCTACAGGCGAGCTCCTACGAGCAGTACTTC. It translates to CASSILQASSYEQYF.

J is TRBJ1-3 and V is TRBV13, with unresolved D. Germline CDR1 PRHDT, CDR2 FYEKMQ (reference sequence). There are 13 residues in the CDR3. Trimming shortened V by 2 bases and J by 2 bases, and 4 bases separated the two germline ends. CDR3 sequence: CASSLNAGNTIYF. DNA of the CDR3: TGTGCCAGCAGCTTAAACGCTGGAAACACCATATATTTT.

The V and J genes are TRBV5-4 and TRBJ1-3; weak D call: TRBD1 (5 bases). The CDR3 runs to 15 residues. Germline lookup yields CDR1 SGHNT and CDR2 YYREEE (reference sequence). The V end lost 0 bases, the J end lost 0 bases, and 7 bases lay between the germline ends. The CDR3 region has the DNA TGTGCCAGCAGCTTGGGGGGGAACTCTGGAAACACCATATATTTT. Its protein product is CASSLGGNSGNTIYF. Drawing the rest from reference TRBV5-4 and TRBJ1-3, the complete variable domain is ETGVTQSPTHLIKTRGQQVTLRCSSQSGHNTVSWYQQALGQGPQFIFQYYREEENGRGNFPPRFSGLQFPNYSSELNVNALELDDSALYLCASSLGGNSGNTIYFGEGSWLTVV.

The gene calls are TRBV5-5 and TRBJ2-1; no definite D call. Germline-derived CDR1 and CDR2 are SGHKS and YYEKEE (reference sequence). This CDR3 contains 13 residues. The V gene lost 0 bases and the J gene lost 6 bases, with 7 bases spanning the gap. DNA for the CDR3: TGTGCCAGCAGCTTGGCGATTTTCAATGAGCAGTTCTTC. This encodes CASSLAIFNEQFF.

This rearrangement joins TRBV29-1 to TRBJ1-3; a weak D match, TRBD1 (6 bases). Germline assignment: CDR1 SQVTM and CDR2 ANQGSEA. The V end lost 6 bases, the J end lost 0 bases, and 27 bases lay between the germline ends. The CDR3 is 19 amino acids. This CDR3 reads CSVGDGGRIGTASGNTIYF. In nucleotides, the CDR3 is TGCAGCGTCGGGGACGGGGGGCGCATAGGTACTGCCTCTGGAAACACCATATATTTT.

The chain employs TRBV4-3 and TRBJ1-2; 9 positions agree with TRBD1. Trimming cost V 3 bases and J 2 bases; bases outside gene matches: 10. The CDR3 has 17 amino acids. Germline values: CDR1 LGHNA, CDR2 YSLEER. The CDR3 region is CASSHTWDRVENYGYTF. The CDR3 DNA sequence: TGCGCCAGCAGCCACACCTGGGACAGGGTAGAAAACTATGGCTACACCTTC.

This chain connects TRBV4-2 to TRBJ1-2; tentatively, D is TRBD1 (6 bases). The CDR3 is 15 amino acids. Germline loops: CDR1 LGHNA, CDR2 YNFKEQ. V dropped 1 base and J dropped 3 bases, with 12 bases sitting between them. The CDR3 region has the DNA TGTGCCAGCAGCCAAGTAGGGGGTGAGCACTATGGCTACACCTTC. This gives the protein CASSQVGGEHYGYTF.

The chain joins TRBV5-1 to TRBJ1-4; TRBD1 is a possible D gene (5 bases). The CDR3 loop spans 14 amino acids. Germline V gene lookup returns CDR1 SGHRS and CDR2 YFSETQ. Trimming removed 3 bases at V and 6 bases at J, with 12 bases between. The DNA of the CDR3 is TGCGCCAGCAGCTCGGGACGGAAAGATGAAAAACTGTTTTTT. Protein sequence: CASSSGRKDEKLFF.

V and J are TRBV27 and TRBJ2-1; 12 nucleotides match TRBD2. Germline lookup yields CDR1 MNHEY and CDR2 SMNVEV (reference sequence). The J segment lost 10 bases and the V segment lost 6 bases, leaving 10 bases of the junction unmatched. The CDR3 totals 15 residues. The CDR3 protein is CASSMTSGSILEQFF. The CDR3 DNA follows: TGTGCCAGCAGCATGACTAGCGGGAGCATCTTGGAGCAGTTCTTC.

The chain couples TRBV5-6 to TRBJ1-2; weak D call: TRBD1 (5 bases). Per germline, CDR1 SGHDT and CDR2 YYEEEE. V lost 0 bases and J 6 bases, leaving 6 bases between the germline ends. The CDR3 has 12 residues. This CDR3 reads CASSLVGDGYTF. CDR3 nucleotide sequence: TGTGCCAGCAGCTTGGTAGGGGATGGCTACACCTTC.

J is TRBJ1-2 and V is TRBV30; D is undetermined. Trimming removed 0 bases at V and 2 bases at J, with 7 bases between. The germline V gene has CDR1 GTSNPN and CDR2 SVGIG (reference sequence). This CDR3 comprises 13 residues. CDR3 amino acids: CAWSVGQNYGYTF. DNA for the CDR3: TGTGCCTGGAGTGTAGGGCAGAACTATGGCTACACCTTC.